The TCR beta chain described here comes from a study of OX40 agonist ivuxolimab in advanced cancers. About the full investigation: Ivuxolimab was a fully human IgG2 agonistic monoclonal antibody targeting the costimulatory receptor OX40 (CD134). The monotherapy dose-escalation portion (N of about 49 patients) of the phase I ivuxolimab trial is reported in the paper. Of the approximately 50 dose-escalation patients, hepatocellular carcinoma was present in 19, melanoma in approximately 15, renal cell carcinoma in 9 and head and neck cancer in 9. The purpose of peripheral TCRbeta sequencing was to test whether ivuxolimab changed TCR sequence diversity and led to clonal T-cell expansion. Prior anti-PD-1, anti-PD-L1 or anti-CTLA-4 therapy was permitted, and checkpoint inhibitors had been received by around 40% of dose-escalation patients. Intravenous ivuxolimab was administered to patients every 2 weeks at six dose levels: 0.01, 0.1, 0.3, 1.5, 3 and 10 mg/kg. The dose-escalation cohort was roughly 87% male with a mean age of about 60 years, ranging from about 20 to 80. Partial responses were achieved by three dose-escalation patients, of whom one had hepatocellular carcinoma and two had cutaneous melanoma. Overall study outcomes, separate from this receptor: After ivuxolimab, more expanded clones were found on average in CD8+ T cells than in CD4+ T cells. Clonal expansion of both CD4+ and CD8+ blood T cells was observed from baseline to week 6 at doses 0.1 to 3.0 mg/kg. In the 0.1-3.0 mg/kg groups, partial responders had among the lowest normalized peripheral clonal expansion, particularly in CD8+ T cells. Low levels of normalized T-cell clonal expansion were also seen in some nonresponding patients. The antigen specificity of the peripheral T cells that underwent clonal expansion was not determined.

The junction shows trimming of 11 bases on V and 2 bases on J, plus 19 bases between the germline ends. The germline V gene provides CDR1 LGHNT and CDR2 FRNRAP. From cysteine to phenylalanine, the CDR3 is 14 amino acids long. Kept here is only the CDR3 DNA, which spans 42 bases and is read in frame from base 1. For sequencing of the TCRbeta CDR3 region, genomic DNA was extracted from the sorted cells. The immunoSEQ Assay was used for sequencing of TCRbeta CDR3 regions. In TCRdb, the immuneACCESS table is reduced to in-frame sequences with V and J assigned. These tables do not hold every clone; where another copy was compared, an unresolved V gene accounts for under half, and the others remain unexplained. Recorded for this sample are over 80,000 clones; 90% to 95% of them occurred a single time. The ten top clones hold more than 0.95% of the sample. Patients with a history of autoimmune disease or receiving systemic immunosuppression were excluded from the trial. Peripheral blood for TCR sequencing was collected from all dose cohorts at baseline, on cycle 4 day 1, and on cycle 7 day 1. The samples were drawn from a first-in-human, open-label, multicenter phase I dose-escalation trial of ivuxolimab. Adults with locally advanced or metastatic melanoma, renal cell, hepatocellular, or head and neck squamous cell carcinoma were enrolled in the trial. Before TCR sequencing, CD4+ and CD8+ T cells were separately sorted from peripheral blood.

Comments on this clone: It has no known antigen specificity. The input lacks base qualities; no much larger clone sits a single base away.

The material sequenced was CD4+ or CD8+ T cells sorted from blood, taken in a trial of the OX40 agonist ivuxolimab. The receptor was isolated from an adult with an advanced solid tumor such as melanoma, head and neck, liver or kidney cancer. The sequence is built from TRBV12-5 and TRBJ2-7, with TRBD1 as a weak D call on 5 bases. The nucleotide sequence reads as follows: TGTGCTCCCTCCAGGGTGGGCATCCCCTACGAGCAGTACTTC. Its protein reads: CAPSRVGIPYEQYF.